Here is one TCR beta chain with its context. The antigen is unknown. TEMRA cells were FACS-enriched, with CD8+ and CD4+ T cells isolated negatively. RNA totalling about 0.45 to 1 ug underwent reverse transcription with random hexamers. TCRdb analysed the immunoSEQ multiplex PCR reads with MiXCR anew, one entry per CDR3 protein. The sample has more than 150,000 distinct CDR3 sequences, approximately 96% seen once. The source of the sample is a study of CD8 T cells in Susac syndrome. Notes on the study in general: Only a relatively small number of individuals were included in the TCR sequencing and HLA analysis.

Germline V gene data show CDR1 as MNHEY and CDR2 as SMNVEV (reference sequence). V shed 5 bases, J shed 5 bases, and the junction held 4 bases outside the gene matches. This CDR3 comprises 13 residues. This TCR was sampled from a human donor with multiple sclerosis. The J gene is TRBJ2-5, the V gene TRBV27; TRBD2 matches at 8 bases. The sequenced sample was CD8+ T cells from PBMCs. The CDR3 nucleotides read TGTGCCAGCAGTGGGACTAGAAGGGAGACCCAGTACTTC. Its translation is CASSGTRRETQYF.